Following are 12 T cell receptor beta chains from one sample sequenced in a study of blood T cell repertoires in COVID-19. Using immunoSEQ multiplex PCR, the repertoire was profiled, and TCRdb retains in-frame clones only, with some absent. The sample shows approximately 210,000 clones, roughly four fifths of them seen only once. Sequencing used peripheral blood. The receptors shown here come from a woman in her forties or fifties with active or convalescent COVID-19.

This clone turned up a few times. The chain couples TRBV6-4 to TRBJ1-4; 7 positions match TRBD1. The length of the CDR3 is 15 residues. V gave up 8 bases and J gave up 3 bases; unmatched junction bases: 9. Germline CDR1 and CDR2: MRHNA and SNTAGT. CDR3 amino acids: CASSLSDRPNEKLFF. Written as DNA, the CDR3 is TGTGCCAGCTCACTTTCGGACAGGCCTAATGAAAAACTGTTTTTT.

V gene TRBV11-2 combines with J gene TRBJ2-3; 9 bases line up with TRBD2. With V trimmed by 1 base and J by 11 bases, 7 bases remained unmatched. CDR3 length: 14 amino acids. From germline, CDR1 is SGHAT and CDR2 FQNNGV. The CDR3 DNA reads TGTGCCAGCAGCTTAGTAAATAGCGGGAGTCGGCAGTATTTT. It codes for CASSLVNSGSRQYF.

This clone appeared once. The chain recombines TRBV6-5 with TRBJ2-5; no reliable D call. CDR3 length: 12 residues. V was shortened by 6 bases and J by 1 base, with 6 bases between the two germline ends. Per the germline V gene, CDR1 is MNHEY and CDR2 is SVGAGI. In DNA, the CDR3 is TGTGCCAGCAGGTCTAGCCAAGAGACCCAGTACTTC. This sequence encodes CASRSSQETQYF.

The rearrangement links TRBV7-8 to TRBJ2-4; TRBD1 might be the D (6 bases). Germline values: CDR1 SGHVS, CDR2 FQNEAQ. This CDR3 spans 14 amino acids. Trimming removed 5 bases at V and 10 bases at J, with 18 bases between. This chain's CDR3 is CASSPTGKVPIQYF. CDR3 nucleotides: TGTGCCAGCAGCCCCACAGGGAAGGTGCCTATTCAGTACTTC.

CDR3 DNA: TGTGCCAGCAGCCATATAGGGCCGGGGCCGCGGGGGTACGAGCAGTACTTC. Amino acids: CASSHIGPGPRGYEQYF. The chain links TRBV7-9 to TRBJ2-7; 7 positions match TRBD2. The CDR3 is 17 amino acids. With 5 bases clipped from V and 4 bases from J, the junction kept 17 bases outside the gene matches. Germline-derived CDR1 and CDR2 are SEHNR and FQNEAQ (reference sequence).

The CDR3 coding sequence is TGCGCCAGCAGCTTGGCTGTCAGGGATATCGGCGAGCAGTACTTC. Its translation is CASSLAVRDIGEQYF. The rearrangement links TRBV5-1 to TRBJ2-7; weak D call: TRBD1 (5 bases). Germline CDR1 SGHRS, CDR2 YFSETQ. The CDR3 length is 15 residues. Trimming took 0 bases from V and 6 from J, leaving 16 bases between them.

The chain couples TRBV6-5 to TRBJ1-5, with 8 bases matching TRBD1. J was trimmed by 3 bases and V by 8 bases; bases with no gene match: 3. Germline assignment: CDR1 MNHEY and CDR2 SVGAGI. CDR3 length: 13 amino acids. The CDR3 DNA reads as TGTGCCAGCCAGGGGGCTGACAATCAGCCCCAGCATTTT. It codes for CASQGADNQPQHF.

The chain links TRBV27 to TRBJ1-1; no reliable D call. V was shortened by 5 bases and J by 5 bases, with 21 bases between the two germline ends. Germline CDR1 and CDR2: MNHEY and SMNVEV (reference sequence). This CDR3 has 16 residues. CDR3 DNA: TGTGCCAGCAGTCCCCCCCGTAATTTGGCGAGGACTGAAGCTTTCTTT. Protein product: CASSPPRNLARTEAFF.

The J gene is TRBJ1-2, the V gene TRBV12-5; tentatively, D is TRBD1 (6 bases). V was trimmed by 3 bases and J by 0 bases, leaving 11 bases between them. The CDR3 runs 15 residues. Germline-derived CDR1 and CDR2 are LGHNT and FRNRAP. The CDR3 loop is CASGFGTPTNYGYTF. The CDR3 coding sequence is TGTGCTAGTGGTTTCGGGACACCCACTAACTATGGCTACACCTTC.

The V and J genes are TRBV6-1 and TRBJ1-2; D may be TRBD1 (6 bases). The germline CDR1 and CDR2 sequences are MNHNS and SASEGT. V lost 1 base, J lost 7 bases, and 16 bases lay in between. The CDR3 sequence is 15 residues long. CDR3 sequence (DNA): TGTGCCAGCAGTGAAGATGCGACGGGGGGCACTGGCTACACCTTC. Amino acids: CASSEDATGGTGYTF.

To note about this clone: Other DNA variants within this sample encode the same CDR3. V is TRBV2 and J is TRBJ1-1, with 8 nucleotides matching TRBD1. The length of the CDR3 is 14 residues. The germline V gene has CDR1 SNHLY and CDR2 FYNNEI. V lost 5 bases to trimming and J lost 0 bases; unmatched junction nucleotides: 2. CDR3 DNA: TGTGCCAGCAGTAGACAGGGGATGAACACTGAAGCTTTCTTT. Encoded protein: CASSRQGMNTEAFF. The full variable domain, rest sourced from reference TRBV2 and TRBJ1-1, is EPEVTQTPSHQVTQMGQEVILRCVPISNHLYFYWYRQILGQKVEFLVSFYNNEISEKSEIFDDQFSVERPDGSNFTLKIRSTKLEDSAMYFCASSRQGMNTEAFFGQGTRLTVV.

The CDR3 DNA sequence: TGTGCCAGCACCGGCCTATGGGGGGCCGGGGAGCTGTTTTTT. Protein product: CASTGLWGAGELFF. The rearrangement links TRBV6-5 to TRBJ2-2, with D possibly TRBD2 on 6 matching bases. Per the germline V gene, CDR1 is MNHEY and CDR2 is SVGAGI. There are 14 residues in the CDR3. V was clipped by 7 bases and J by 6 bases, with 15 bases between them.